This paragraph covers one T cell receptor beta chain sequence. Its antigen is unknown. The data were taken from a study of monozygotic twins with inflammatory bowel disease. Notes on the study in general: No repertoire similarity difference was seen between concordant and discordant twins; power was possibly limited. Data gave no support to a single strong signal or clonotype associated with IBD. Compared with healthy twins, IBD patients shared fewer clonotypes with others, especially with disease activity.

CDR1 and CDR2 from the germline V gene are SEHNR and FQNEAQ (reference sequence). The CDR3 contains 16 residues. TCRdb re-called the 5' RACE reads and shows each CDR3 protein once, DNA omitted. The table for this sample gives a few hundred thousand distinct CDR3 sequences. The sample comprised blood. The sequence came from a human donor with ulcerative colitis or Crohn's disease, or a healthy co-twin of an affected twin (not recorded which). The rearrangement links TRBV7-9 to TRBJ2-5; TCRdb's assignment of TRBD2 cannot be checked, as there is no DNA. CDR3 amino acids: CASSLELLSAGETQYF.